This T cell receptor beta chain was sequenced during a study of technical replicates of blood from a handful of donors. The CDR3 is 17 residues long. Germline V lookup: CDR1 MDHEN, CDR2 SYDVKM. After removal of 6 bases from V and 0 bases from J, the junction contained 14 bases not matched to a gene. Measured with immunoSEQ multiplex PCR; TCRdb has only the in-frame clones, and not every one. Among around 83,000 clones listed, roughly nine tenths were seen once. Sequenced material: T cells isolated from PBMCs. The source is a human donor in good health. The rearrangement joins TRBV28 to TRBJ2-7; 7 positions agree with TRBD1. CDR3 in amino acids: CASSLKDRVFGSYEQYF. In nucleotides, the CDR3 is TGTGCCAGCAGCCTCAAAGACAGGGTATTCGGCTCCTACGAGCAGTACTTC. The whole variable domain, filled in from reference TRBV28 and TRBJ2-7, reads DVKVTQSSRYLVKRTGEKVFLECVQDMDHENMFWYRQDPGLGLRLIYFSYDVKMKEKGDIPEGYSVSREKKERFSLILESASTNQTSMYLCASSLKDRVFGSYEQYFGPGTRLTVT.